This T cell receptor beta chain stems from a study of blood T cell repertoires in COVID-19. Study as a whole: Samples representing acute and convalescent COVID-19 were sourced from the United States, Italy and Spain. The cDNA or gDNA used as material had been derived from T cells, B-cell-depleted T cells, or PBMCs.

As handled by the study authors: By means of reference gene primer amplification, nucleated cell counts were estimated. Assay used: immunoSEQ multiplex PCR; TCRdb lists only in-frame clones, some missing. V and J calls and clone size are as listed in that table; D and trimming were resolved from the DNA. There are about 160,000 clones in the sample; around four fifths occur only once, and 2.8% lies in the top ten. V lost 3 bases and J lost 3; bases outside the gene matches: 2. The length of the CDR3 is 15 residues. Per germline, CDR1 KGHDR and CDR2 SFDVKD. The chain is built from TRBV24-1 and TRBJ1-5; 9 nucleotides align to TRBD1. The source is an older man with acute or convalescent COVID-19. Sequenced sample: peripheral blood. The CDR3 coding sequence is TGTGCCACCAGTGATGGGACAGGGTTCAATCAGCCCCAGCATTTT. It translates to CATSDGTGFNQPQHF.